This T cell receptor (beta chain) was sequenced in a study of T cell repertoires in cytomegalovirus infection. Germline CDR1 LNHDA, CDR2 SQIVND (reference sequence). The CDR3 extends over 15 amino acids. The V end lost 6 bases, the J end lost 3 bases, and 14 bases lay between the germline ends. TCRdb re-derived calls from the reads in MiXCR, one entry per CDR3 protein. The sample holds around 450,000 distinct CDR3 sequences; approximately 31% are singletons and the top ten take roughly 13%. The rearrangement links TRBV19 to TRBJ1-4, with TRBD1 as a possible D gene (5 bases). The sample comprised PBMCs. This TCR was sampled from a human donor in good health (CMV status not recorded). Some clones in this sample may be carry-over from other donors' samples. CDR3 sequence: CASRVRAAANEKLFF. CDR3 DNA sequence: TGTGCCAGTAGAGTCAGGGCGGCGGCTAATGAAAAACTGTTTTTT. Using reference TRBV19 and TRBJ1-4 for the parts outside the CDR3, the full variable domain is DGGITQSPKYLFRKEGQNVTLSCEQNLNHDAMYWYRQDPGQGLRLIYYSQIVNDFQKGDIAEGYSVSREKKESFPLTVTSAQKNPTAFYLCASRVRAAANEKLFFGSGTQLSVL.